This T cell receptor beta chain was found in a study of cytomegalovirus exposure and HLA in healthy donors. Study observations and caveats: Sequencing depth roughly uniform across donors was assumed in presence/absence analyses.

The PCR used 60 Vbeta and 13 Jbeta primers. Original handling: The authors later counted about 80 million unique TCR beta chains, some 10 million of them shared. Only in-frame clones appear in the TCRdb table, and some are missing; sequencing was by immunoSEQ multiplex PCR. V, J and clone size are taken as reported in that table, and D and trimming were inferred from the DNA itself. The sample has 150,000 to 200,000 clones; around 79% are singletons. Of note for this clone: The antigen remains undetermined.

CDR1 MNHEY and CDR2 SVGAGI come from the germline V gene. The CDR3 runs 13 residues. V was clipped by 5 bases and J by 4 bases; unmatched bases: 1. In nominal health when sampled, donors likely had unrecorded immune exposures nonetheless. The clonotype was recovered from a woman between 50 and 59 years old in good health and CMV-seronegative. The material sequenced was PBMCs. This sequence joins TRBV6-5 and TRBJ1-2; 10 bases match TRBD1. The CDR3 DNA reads TGTGCCAGCAGTGGACAGGGGGGCTATGGCTACACCTTC. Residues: CASSGQGGYGYTF.